This T cell receptor beta chain was documented in a study of CD8+CD57+ T cells in acquired aplastic anemia. The sample holds many counts of this clonotype. The V gene lost 5 bases and the J gene lost 5 bases, with 17 bases spanning the gap. The CDR3 is made up of 14 amino acids. The germline CDR1 and CDR2 sequences are DFQATT and SNEGSKA (reference sequence). For sequencing, patients were chosen who had shown expansion of CD8+CD57+ cells by flow cytometry. Using genomic DNA as the template, TCR beta VDJ and CDR3 profiling was carried out. TCRdb used MiXCR to reprocess the reads, holding one entry per CDR3 protein. The sample records 75,000 to 80,000 distinct CDR3 sequences, around 70% being singletons.

The chain recombines TRBV20-1 with TRBJ2-3; possible D gene TRBD2, 6 bases. Sequencing was done on a sample of sorted CD4+, CD8+, or CD8+CD57+ T cells (not recorded which) from PBMCs. The TCR comes from a human donor with aplastic anemia. CDR3 loop: CSASGTAAGDTQYF. CDR3 bases: TGCAGTGCTTCGGGGACTGCCGCCGGAGATACGCAGTATTTT.